The next 29 T cell receptor beta chains were all read from a single sample in a study of T cell repertoires in aging, cancer and after chemotherapy. TRB rearrangements spanning V, D and J were amplified using mixed TRB-A/B primers. TCRdb recomputed calls from the multiplex PCR reads with MiXCR, one row per CDR3 protein. The table records 5,500 to 7,000 distinct CDR3 sequences, about 26% of them present only once. Peripheral blood genomic DNA, not sorted cells or RNA, was the template. Sequenced material: blood. These receptors all stem from a human donor in good health.

This clonotype was picked up a small number of times. V and J are TRBV5-1 and TRBJ2-1, with 14 bases matching TRBD2. Unmatched junction bases numbered 6, after V lost 4 bases and J lost 6 bases. Germline values: CDR1 SGHRS, CDR2 YFSETQ. The CDR3 runs to 16 residues. The CDR3: CASSLGTSGRGNEQFF. The DNA for the CDR3 is TGCGCCAGCAGCCTCGGGACTAGCGGGAGAGGCAATGAGCAGTTCTTC. The full variable domain, in which reference TRBV5-1 and TRBJ2-1 provide the parts outside the CDR3, is KAGVTQTPRYLIKTRGQQVTLSCSPISGHRSVSWYQQTPGQGLQFLFEYFSETQRNKGNFPGRFSGRQFSNSRSEMNVSTLELGDSALYLCASSLGTSGRGNEQFFGPGTRLTVL.

V is TRBV27 and J is TRBJ2-7, with 9 bases identical to TRBD2. This CDR3 has 13 residues. V dropped 5 bases and J dropped 6; count of bases not matched to a gene: 5. Germline V lookup: CDR1 MNHEY, CDR2 SMNVEV (reference sequence). The CDR3 sequence: CASSQAGGGEQYF. CDR3 DNA sequence: TGTGCCAGCAGTCAAGCGGGAGGCGGCGAGCAGTACTTC.

The V gene is TRBV27, the J gene TRBJ1-2, with 7 bases aligning to TRBD1. The CDR3 is 13 residues long. Germline trimming cut 5 bases from V and 5 bases from J; bases unmatched to any gene: 5. The V gene's germline CDR1 is MNHEY and CDR2 SMNVEV (reference sequence). The CDR3 DNA is TGTGCCAGCAGTATGGGACAGTCGTATGGCTACACCTTC. It is translated as CASSMGQSYGYTF.

This clonotype has only a few counts. The J gene is TRBJ2-1, the V gene TRBV24-1, with 14 bases that match TRBD2. CDR1 KGHDR and CDR2 SFDVKD come from the germline V gene. V lost 4 bases and J lost 10; bases outside the gene matches: 5. This CDR3 has 15 residues. The CDR3 loop is CATSEWGLAGDEQFF. The CDR3 DNA sequence: TGTGCCACCAGTGAATGGGGACTAGCGGGAGACGAGCAGTTCTTC.

Sample share makes this clonotype medium-sized. The chain has TRBV10-3 and TRBJ1-1; the match to TRBD1 covers 7 bases. The CDR3 spans 13 residues. V trimming: 10 bases; J trimming: 4 bases; junction bases outside the gene matches: 9. Germline lookup yields CDR1 ENHRY and CDR2 SYGVKD. The CDR3 nucleotides read TGTGCCAGCACCCAGGGGGGTGGCACTGAAGCTTTCTTT. Translation gives CASTQGGGTEAFF.

By sample share, this clonotype is medium-sized. The rearrangement uses TRBV18 and TRBJ1-2; 7 bases match TRBD1. The CDR3 loop spans 18 amino acids. The V and J ends lost 2 bases and 1 base, in that order; junction bases with no gene match: 13. From germline, CDR1 is KGHSH and CDR2 LQKENI. CDR3 residues: CASSPTPFTGTDNYGYTF. CDR3 coding DNA: TGTGCCAGCTCACCAACCCCCTTCACCGGGACAGATAACTATGGCTACACCTTC.

A word on this clonotype: The CDR3 ends on some other residue instead of the conserved phenylalanine or tryptophan, so this is likely a read error. The genes are TRBV7-9 and TRBJ2-5, with 7 bases fitting TRBD1. Unmatched junction bases numbered 3, after V lost 3 bases and J lost 2 bases. Looked up from germline, CDR1 is SEHNR and CDR2 is FQNEAQ (reference sequence). This CDR3 comprises 14 residues. The CDR3 region has the DNA TGTGCCAGCAGCTTCTCACAGGGGCAAGAGACCCAGTACTCC. Protein sequence: CASSFSQGQETQYS.

About this clonotype itself: A much larger clone lies a single base off, so this may be a read error. The chain combines TRBV6-1 with TRBJ2-3; D is unresolved. This CDR3 spans 14 amino acids. V was cut by 4 bases and J by 2 bases, with 10 bases left in between. Germline CDR1 and CDR2: MNHNS and SASEGT. This CDR3 reads CASSVGLVTDTQYF. The CDR3 DNA reads as TGTGCCAGCAGTGTGGGATTGGTCACAGATACGCAGTATTTT.

On this clonotype itself: A much bigger clone sits one base away, suggesting this may be a read error. V usage is TRBV20-1 and J usage is TRBJ2-7; tentative D call: TRBD2 (6 bases). Germline values: CDR1 DFQATT, CDR2 SNEGSKA (reference sequence). The CDR3 loop spans 13 amino acids. Trimming stripped 3 bases from V and 0 bases from J, with 9 bases between. CDR3 sequence (DNA): TGCAGTGCTAGGGCGGGGAGCTCCTACGAGCAGTACTTC. It is translated as CSARAGSSYEQYF.

The chain couples TRBV13 to TRBJ2-3; D gene uncertain. The CDR3 sequence is 14 residues long. Germline CDR1 and CDR2: PRHDT and FYEKMQ (reference sequence). V lost 5 bases and J lost 2, with 11 bases in between. CDR3 residues: CASSLDPATDTQYF. CDR3 coding DNA: TGTGCCAGCAGCCTAGACCCAGCCACAGATACGCAGTATTTT.

The chain employs TRBV12-3 or TRBV12-4 and TRBJ2-1; D unresolved. The CDR3 sequence is 15 residues long. Trimming left V 7 bases short and J 2 bases short, with 15 bases between. The CDR3 DNA is TGTGCCAGCATGTTTGTGGGTTATACCTACAATGAGCAGTTCTTC. Protein sequence: CASMFVGYTYNEQFF.

By its share, this clonotype is medium-sized. The gene calls are TRBV20-1 and TRBJ2-7; 10 bases are a match to TRBD2. Losses at the gene ends were 0 bases for V and 6 bases for J; bases not matched to a gene: 8. This CDR3 has 15 residues. The germline gives CDR1 DFQATT, CDR2 SNEGSKA (reference sequence). CDR3 DNA sequence: TGCAGTGCTAGAGATCCCCTAGCGGGAGTGTCCGAGCAGTACTTC. Translating it yields CSARDPLAGVSEQYF.

V usage is TRBV5-1 and J usage is TRBJ2-7; D may correspond to TRBD1 or TRBD2 (5 bases each). There are 13 residues in the CDR3. CDR1 SGHRS and CDR2 YFSETQ come from the germline V gene. Trimming took 0 bases from V and 3 from J, leaving 7 bases between them. The CDR3 protein is CASSLERGYEQYF. DNA for the CDR3: TGCGCCAGCAGCTTGGAGAGGGGCTACGAGCAGTACTTC.

This clonotype is classed as medium-sized. This rearrangement joins TRBV6-6 to TRBJ2-2; tentative D call: TRBD2 (6 bases). This CDR3 contains 14 residues. Germline values: CDR1 MNHNY, CDR2 SVGAGI (reference sequence). The V gene lost 0 bases and the J gene lost 6 bases, with 8 bases spanning the gap. The CDR3, as DNA: TGTGCCAGCAGTTACTCGTGGGGGGCCGGGGAGCTGTTTTTT. Translated: CASSYSWGAGELFF.

V usage is TRBV6-5 and J usage is TRBJ1-2, with 7 bases fitting TRBD1. Trimming at V came to 8 bases and at J to 4 bases, leaving 10 bases not matched to a gene. This CDR3 is built from 14 residues. CDR1 and CDR2 from the germline V gene are MNHEY and SVGAGI. The CDR3 spells CASGGGDSSYGYTF. The CDR3 bases are TGTGCCAGCGGAGGGGGGGACAGTTCCTATGGCTACACCTTC.

The CDR3 DNA is TGCGCCAGCAGCCTTCGGGTCCAAACAGATACGCAGTATTTT. Translation: CASSLRVQTDTQYF. V usage is TRBV4-1 and J usage is TRBJ2-3; D ambiguous. V lost 4 bases, J lost 3 bases, and 11 bases lay in between. From germline, CDR1 is MGHRA and CDR2 YSYEKL. The length of the CDR3 is 14 residues.

Of note for this clonotype: This clone may be a read error of a much larger clone one base away. The chain carries TRBV10-3 and TRBJ2-5; D unresolved. There are 15 residues in the CDR3. Deletions cut 11 bases from V and 2 bases from J, with 21 bases between. Germline V gives CDR1 ENHRY, CDR2 SYGVKD. CDR3 bases: TGTGCCGCGTCAGGCTCTACGGCATTACAAGAGACCCAGTACTTC. Protein: CAASGSTALQETQYF.

This clonotype was seen a handful of times. The chain employs TRBV24-1 and TRBJ2-1, with 7 bases matching TRBD2. The CDR3 spans 19 residues. Germline V lookup: CDR1 KGHDR, CDR2 SFDVKD. Trimming at V came to 4 bases and at J to 0 bases, leaving 14 bases not matched to a gene. The CDR3 region has the DNA TGTGCCACCAGTGACCCCGCGGGAGTAGATGACAGCTCCTACAATGAGCAGTTCTTC. As protein: CATSDPAGVDDSSYNEQFF.

On this clonotype: One junction end disagrees with the germline gene, perhaps due to a read error. V and J are TRBV10-2 and TRBJ2-7; 11 bases are a match to TRBD1. CDR1 and CDR2 (germline): WSHSY, SAAADI. This CDR3 has 15 residues. The CDR3 region has the DNA TGTGCCAGCAGTTGGTCCGGGACAGGGGGTCTCGAGCAGTACTTC. It specifies CASSWSGTGGLEQYF.

This clonotype appeared a few times. This rearrangement joins TRBV12-3 or TRBV12-4 to TRBJ2-1; D perhaps matches TRBD2 (5 bases). V was cut by 1 base and J by 9 bases, with 10 bases left in between. The CDR3 has 13 residues. The CDR3: CASSLVGSGEQFF. The CDR3 DNA is TGTGCCAGCAGTTTAGTAGGGAGCGGTGAGCAGTTCTTC.

A note on this clonotype: This may stem from a read error, because a much larger clone lies one nucleotide away. This chain links TRBV6-1 with TRBJ1-4; D unclear. Germline CDR1 reads MNHNS; CDR2 reads SASEGT. The CDR3 length is 15 residues. Trimming removed 6 bases at V and 2 bases at J, with 13 bases between. CDR3 in DNA: TGTGCCAGCAGGCAAAGGTCAGGTACTAATGAAAAACTGTTTTTT. This codes for CASRQRSGTNEKLFF.

This clonotype is medium-sized (0.01 to 0.1%). The chain carries TRBV6-1 and TRBJ1-2; D unclear. The CDR3 loop spans 14 amino acids. Per germline, CDR1 MNHNS and CDR2 SASEGT. Between the trimmed V and J ends, which lost 7 bases and 3 bases, there was a span of 15 bases. This CDR3 reads CASNSRLGDYGYTF. The CDR3 DNA reads as TGTGCCAGCAACAGTCGTCTGGGAGACTATGGCTACACCTTC.

This clonotype was picked up a small number of times. The J gene is TRBJ2-7, the V gene TRBV12-3 or TRBV12-4; D possibly corresponds to TRBD2 (6 bases). This CDR3 has 16 residues. Trimming took off 3 bases at V and 3 bases at J, with 18 bases between the two ends. The CDR3 reads CASSFRGGGVLYEQYF. The CDR3 DNA is TGTGCCAGCAGTTTCCGGGGAGGAGGTGTCCTCTACGAGCAGTACTTC.

This clonotype is classed as medium-sized. The V call is TRBV11-3, the J call TRBJ2-7, with 9 bases aligning to TRBD2. Per the germline V gene, CDR1 is SGHNT and CDR2 is YENEEA. CDR3 length: 14 residues. V shed 5 bases and J 2 bases; nucleotides not matched to a gene: 4. The CDR3 reads CASSPTSGPYEQYV. In DNA, the CDR3 is TGTGCCAGCAGCCCGACTAGCGGTCCCTACGAGCAGTACGTC.

The chain links TRBV10-3 to TRBJ2-5, with TRBD1 matching 8 bases. This CDR3 comprises 16 residues. Losses at the gene ends were 2 bases for V and 5 bases for J; bases not matched to a gene: 10. CDR1 ENHRY and CDR2 SYGVKD come from the germline V gene. The CDR3 DNA reads TGTGCCATCAGTGAGGCAGGGGGCAAGGTATTGGAGACCCAGTACTTC. Encoded protein: CAISEAGGKVLETQYF.

This clonotype turned up a few times. The chain employs TRBV27 and TRBJ1-5, with D maybe TRBD1 (6 bases). The CDR3 extends over 13 amino acids. CDR1 and CDR2 from the germline V gene are MNHEY and SMNVEV (reference sequence). Trimming removed 8 bases from V and 3 bases from J, with 11 bases in between. The CDR3 protein is CASCEGVNQPQHF. The DNA of the CDR3 is TGTGCCAGCTGCGAGGGGGTCAATCAGCCCCAGCATTTT.

The chain is built from TRBV27 and TRBJ1-5, with D possibly being TRBD1 (6 bases). Germline assignment: CDR1 MNHEY and CDR2 SMNVEV (reference sequence). The CDR3 spans 15 residues. V gave up 5 bases and J gave up 6 bases, with 17 bases separating them. The CDR3: CASSPAGGAGQPQHF. In DNA form, the CDR3 reads TGTGCCAGCAGTCCGGCGGGGGGGGCTGGTCAGCCCCAGCATTTT.

By sample fraction, this clonotype is medium-sized (0.01 to 0.1%). The rearrangement links TRBV11-2 to TRBJ2-7; TRBD2 agrees at 10 bases. V was clipped by 3 bases and J by 2 bases; unmatched bases: 1. From germline, CDR1 is SGHAT and CDR2 FQNNGV. The CDR3 is 14 residues long. The CDR3 region is CASSFSGRTYEQYV. DNA for the CDR3: TGTGCCAGCAGCTTTAGCGGGAGGACCTACGAGCAGTACGTC.

The chain employs TRBV29-1 and TRBJ2-1; D possibly uses TRBD1 or TRBD2 (5 bases each). Germline-derived CDR1 and CDR2 are SQVTM and ANQGSEA. V lost 2 bases and J 7 bases, leaving 21 bases between the germline ends. The CDR3 totals 16 residues. The CDR3 loop is CSVELLAGIGRNEQFF. The CDR3 DNA follows: TGCAGCGTTGAATTGCTAGCAGGGATAGGACGAAATGAGCAGTTCTTC.